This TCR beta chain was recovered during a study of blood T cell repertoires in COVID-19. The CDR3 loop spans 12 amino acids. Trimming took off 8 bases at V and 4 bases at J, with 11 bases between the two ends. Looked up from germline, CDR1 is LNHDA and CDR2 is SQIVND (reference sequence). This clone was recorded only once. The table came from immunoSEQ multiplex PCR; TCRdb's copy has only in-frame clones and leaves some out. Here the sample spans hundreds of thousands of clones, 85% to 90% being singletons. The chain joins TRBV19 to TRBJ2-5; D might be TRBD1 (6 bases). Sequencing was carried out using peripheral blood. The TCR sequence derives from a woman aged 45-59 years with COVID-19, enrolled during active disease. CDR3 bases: TGTGCCAGTTCTGGACAGCTAGAGACCCAGTACTTC. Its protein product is CASSGQLETQYF.